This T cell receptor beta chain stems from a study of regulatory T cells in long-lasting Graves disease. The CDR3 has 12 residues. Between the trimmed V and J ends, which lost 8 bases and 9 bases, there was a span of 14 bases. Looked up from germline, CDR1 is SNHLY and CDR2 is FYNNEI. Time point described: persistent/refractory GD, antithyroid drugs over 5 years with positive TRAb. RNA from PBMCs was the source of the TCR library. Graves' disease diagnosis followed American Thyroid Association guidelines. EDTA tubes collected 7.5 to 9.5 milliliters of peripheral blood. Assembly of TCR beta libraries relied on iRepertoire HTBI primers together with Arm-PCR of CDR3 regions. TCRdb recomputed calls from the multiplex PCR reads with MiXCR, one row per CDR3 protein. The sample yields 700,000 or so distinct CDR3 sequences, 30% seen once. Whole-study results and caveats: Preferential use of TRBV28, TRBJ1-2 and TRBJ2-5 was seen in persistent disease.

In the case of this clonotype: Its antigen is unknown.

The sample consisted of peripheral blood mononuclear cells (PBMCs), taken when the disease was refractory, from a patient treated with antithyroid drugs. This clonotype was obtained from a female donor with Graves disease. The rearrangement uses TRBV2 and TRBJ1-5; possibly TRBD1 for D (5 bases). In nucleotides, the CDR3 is TGTGCCAGCCGGGACGGGGCAACGCCCCAGCATTTT. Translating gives CASRDGATPQHF. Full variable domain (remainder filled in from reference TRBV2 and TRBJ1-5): EPEVTQTPSHQVTQMGQEVILRCVPISNHLYFYWYRQILGQKVEFLVSFYNNEISEKSEIFDDQFSVERPDGSNFTLKIRSTKLEDSAMYFCASRDGATPQHFGDGTRLSIL.